The present T cell receptor (beta chain) was sequenced within a study of blood T cell repertoires in COVID-19. Study background: Donors in the United States, Italy and Spain gave samples during acute or convalescent COVID-19.

How the authors handled the data: Estimation of nucleated cell counts relied on the amplification of reference gene primers. Sequencing used immunoSEQ multiplex PCR; TCRdb keeps in-frame clones, though not all of them. Clone size and V and J calls were adopted from that table, with D and trimming inferred from the DNA. The sample has approximately 170,000 clones; roughly 84% are singletons. V shed 6 bases, J shed 7 bases, and the junction held 5 bases outside the gene matches. Germline values: CDR1 WSHSY, CDR2 SAAADI. The CDR3 extends over 14 amino acids. Sample: peripheral blood. This receptor was obtained from a woman of 80 years or more with active or convalescent COVID-19. The rearrangement joins TRBV10-2 to TRBJ2-1; 11 bases are shared with TRBD2. The CDR3 DNA reads TGCGCCAGCAGAGATAGCGGGAGGGGTAATGAGCAGTTCTTC. Translated: CASRDSGRGNEQFF.